This T cell receptor beta chain was sequenced during a study of cytomegalovirus exposure and HLA in healthy donors. Primers for the PCR totalled 60 Vbeta and 13 Jbeta. Only in-frame clones appear in the TCRdb table, and some are missing; sequencing was by immunoSEQ multiplex PCR. The sample shows 150,000 to 200,000 clones, around 75% of them seen only once. In its sample, this clone was seen a few times. Antigen: not known. Study results and caveats: Productive rates of about 87% or about 30% were seen for most TCR beta V segments in an earlier analysis. As immune exposure information, only CMV serostatus was available. What a later analysis reportedly showed was that an Asian-associated ancestry cluster had fewer N-insertions than the approximately 720-donor mean.

This receptor was obtained from a woman aged 45-59 years in good health and CMV-seropositive. The material sequenced was PBMCs.

Here the CDR3 reads CASQVVGEKLFF. The CDR3 DNA follows: TGTGCCAGTCAGGTGGTAGGCGAAAAACTGTTTTTT. This rearrangement joins TRBV2 to TRBJ1-4; D gene unclear. Germline-derived CDR1 and CDR2 are SNHLY and FYNNEI. The CDR3 loop spans 12 amino acids. Trimming removed 9 bases at V and 8 bases at J, with 13 bases between.